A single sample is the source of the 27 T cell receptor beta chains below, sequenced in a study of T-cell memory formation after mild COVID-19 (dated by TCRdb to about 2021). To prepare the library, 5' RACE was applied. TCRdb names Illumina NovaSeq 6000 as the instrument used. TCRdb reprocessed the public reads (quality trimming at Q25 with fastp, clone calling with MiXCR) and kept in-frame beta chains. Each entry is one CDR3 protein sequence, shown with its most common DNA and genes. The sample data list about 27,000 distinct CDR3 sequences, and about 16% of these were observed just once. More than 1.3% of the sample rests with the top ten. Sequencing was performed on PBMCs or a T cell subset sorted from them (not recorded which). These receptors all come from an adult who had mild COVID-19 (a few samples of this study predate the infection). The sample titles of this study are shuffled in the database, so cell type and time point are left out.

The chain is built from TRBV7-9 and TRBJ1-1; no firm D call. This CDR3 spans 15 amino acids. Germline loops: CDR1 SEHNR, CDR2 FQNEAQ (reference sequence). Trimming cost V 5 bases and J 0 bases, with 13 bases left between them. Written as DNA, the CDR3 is TGTGCCAGCAGCCCTAACGTGGGAATGAACACTGAAGCTTTCTTT. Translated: CASSPNVGMNTEAFF.

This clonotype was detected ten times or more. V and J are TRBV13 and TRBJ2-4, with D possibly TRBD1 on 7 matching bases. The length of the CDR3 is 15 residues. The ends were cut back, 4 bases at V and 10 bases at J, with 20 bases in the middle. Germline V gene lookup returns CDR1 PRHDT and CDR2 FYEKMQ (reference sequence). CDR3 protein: CASSSRSGGPRIQYF. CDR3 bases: TGTGCCAGCAGCTCCCGGTCAGGGGGGCCCAGGATTCAGTACTTC.

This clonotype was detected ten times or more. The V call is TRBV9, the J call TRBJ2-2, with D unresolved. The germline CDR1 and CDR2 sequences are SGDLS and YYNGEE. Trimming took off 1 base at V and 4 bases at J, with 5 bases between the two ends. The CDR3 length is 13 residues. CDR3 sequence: CASSVFGTGELFF. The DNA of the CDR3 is TGTGCCAGCAGCGTATTCGGCACCGGGGAGCTGTTTTTT.

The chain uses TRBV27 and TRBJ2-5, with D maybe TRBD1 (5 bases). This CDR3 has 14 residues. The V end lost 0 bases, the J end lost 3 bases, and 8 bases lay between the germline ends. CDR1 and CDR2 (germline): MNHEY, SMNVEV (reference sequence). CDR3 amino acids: CASSLSRREETQYF. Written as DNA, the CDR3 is TGTGCCAGCAGTTTATCCCGCAGGGAAGAGACCCAGTACTTC.

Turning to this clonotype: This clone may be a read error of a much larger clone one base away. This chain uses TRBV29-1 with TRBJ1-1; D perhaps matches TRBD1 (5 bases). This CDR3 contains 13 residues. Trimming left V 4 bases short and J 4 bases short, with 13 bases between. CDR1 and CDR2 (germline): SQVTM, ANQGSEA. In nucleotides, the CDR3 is TGCAGCGTTGTGGTTTCGGGGGTCACTGAAGCTTTCTTT. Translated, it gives CSVVVSGVTEAFF.

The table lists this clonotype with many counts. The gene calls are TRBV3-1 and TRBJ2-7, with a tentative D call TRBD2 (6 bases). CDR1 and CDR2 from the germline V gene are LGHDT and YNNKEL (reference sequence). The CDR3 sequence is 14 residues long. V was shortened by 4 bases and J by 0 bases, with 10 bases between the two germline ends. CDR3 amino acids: CASSREGGSYEQYF. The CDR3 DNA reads TGTGCCAGCAGCCGAGAGGGAGGCTCCTACGAGCAGTACTTC.

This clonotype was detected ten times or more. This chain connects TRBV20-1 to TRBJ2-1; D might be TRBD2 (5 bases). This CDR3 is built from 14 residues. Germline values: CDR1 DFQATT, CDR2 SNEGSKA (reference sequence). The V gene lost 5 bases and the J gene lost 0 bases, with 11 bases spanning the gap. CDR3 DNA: TGCAGTGCTCCTAGCTCTTCCTCCTACAATGAGCAGTTCTTC. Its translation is CSAPSSSSYNEQFF.

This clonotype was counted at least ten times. CDR3: CASLLKTIYF. The CDR3 nucleotides are TGTGCCAGCCTCCTCAAAACCATATATTTT. V usage is TRBV6-1 and J usage is TRBJ1-3, with D unresolved. This CDR3 region has 10 residues. The V gene's germline CDR1 is MNHNS and CDR2 SASEGT. With 8 bases removed from V and 10 bases from J, the gap between germline ends came to 9 bases.

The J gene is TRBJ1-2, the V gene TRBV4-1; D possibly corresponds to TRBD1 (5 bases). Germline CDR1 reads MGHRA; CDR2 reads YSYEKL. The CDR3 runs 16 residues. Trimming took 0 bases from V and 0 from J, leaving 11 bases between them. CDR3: CASSQDRAAANYGYTF. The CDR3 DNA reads TGCGCCAGCAGCCAAGACAGGGCGGCGGCTAACTATGGCTACACCTTC.

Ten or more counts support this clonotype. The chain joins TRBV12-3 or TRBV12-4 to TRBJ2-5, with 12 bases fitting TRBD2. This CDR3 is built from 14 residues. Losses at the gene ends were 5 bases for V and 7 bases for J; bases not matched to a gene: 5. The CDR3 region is CASSHSTSGGTQYF. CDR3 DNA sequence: TGTGCCAGCAGTCACTCGACTAGCGGGGGGACCCAGTACTTC.

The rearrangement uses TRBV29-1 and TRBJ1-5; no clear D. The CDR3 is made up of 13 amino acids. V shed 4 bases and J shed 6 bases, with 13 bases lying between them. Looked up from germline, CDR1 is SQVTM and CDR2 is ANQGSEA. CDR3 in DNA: TGCAGCGTTGCAGGAGGAGTGGGTCAGCCCCAGCATTTT. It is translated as CSVAGGVGQPQHF. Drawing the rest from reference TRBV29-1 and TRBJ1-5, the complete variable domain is SAVISQKPSRDICQRGTSLTIQCQVDSQVTMMFWYRQQPGQSLTLIATANQGSEATYESGFVIDKFPISRPNLTFSTLTVSNMSPEDSSIYLCSVAGGVGQPQHFGDGTRLSIL.

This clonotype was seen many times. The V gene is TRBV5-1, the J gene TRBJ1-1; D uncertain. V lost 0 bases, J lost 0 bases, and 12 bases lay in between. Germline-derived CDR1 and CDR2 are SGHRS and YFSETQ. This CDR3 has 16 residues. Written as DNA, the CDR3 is TGCGCCAGCAGCTTGGAATTAGGTCAACTGAACACTGAAGCTTTCTTT. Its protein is CASSLELGQLNTEAFF.

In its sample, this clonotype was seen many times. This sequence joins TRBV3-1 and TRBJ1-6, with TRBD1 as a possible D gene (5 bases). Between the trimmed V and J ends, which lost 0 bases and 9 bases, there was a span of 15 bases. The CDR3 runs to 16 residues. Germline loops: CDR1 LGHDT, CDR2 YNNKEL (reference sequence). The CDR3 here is CASSQDAGSRGSPLHF. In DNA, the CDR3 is TGTGCCAGCAGCCAAGACGCAGGGTCGAGGGGTTCACCCCTCCACTTT.

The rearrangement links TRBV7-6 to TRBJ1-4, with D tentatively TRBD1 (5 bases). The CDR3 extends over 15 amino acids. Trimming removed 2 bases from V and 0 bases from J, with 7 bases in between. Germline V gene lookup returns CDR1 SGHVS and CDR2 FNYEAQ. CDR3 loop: CASSLSTATNEKLFF. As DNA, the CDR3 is TGTGCCAGCAGCTTATCGACAGCAACTAATGAAAAACTGTTTTTT.

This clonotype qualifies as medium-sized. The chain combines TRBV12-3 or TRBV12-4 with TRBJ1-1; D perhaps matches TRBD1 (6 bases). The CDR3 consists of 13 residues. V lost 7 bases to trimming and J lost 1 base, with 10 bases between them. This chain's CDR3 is CASIWGANTEAFF. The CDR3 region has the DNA TGTGCCAGCATTTGGGGGGCGAACACTGAAGCTTTCTTT.

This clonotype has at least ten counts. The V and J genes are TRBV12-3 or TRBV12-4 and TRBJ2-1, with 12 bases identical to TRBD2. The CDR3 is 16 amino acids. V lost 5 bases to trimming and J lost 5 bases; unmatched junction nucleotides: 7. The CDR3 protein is CASSPAGLAGNNEQFF. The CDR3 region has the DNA TGTGCCAGCAGTCCTGCCGGACTAGCGGGGAACAATGAGCAGTTCTTC.

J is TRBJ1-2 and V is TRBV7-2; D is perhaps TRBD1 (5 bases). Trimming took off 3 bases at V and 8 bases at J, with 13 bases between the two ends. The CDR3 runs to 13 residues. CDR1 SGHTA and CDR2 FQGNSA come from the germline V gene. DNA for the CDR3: TGTGCCAGCAGCTTCCACGAGGGGAGAGGCTACACCTTC. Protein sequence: CASSFHEGRGYTF.

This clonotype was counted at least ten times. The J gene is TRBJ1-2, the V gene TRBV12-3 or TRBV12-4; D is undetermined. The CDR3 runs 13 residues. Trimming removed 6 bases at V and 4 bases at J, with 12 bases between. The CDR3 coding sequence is TGTGCCAGCAGGGACGGACGGACCTATGGCTACACCTTC. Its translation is CASRDGRTYGYTF.

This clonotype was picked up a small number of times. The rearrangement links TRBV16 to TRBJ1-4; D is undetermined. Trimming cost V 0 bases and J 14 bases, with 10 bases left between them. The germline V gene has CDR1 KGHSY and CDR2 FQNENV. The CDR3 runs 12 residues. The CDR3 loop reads CASSQSSRGLFF. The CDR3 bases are TGTGCCAGCAGCCAATCCTCACGTGGGCTGTTTTTT.

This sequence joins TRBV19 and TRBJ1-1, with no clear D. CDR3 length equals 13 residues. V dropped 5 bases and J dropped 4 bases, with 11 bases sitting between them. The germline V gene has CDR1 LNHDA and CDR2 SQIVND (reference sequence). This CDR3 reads CASSYAGGTEAFF. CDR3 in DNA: TGTGCCAGTAGTTACGCAGGAGGCACTGAAGCTTTCTTT.

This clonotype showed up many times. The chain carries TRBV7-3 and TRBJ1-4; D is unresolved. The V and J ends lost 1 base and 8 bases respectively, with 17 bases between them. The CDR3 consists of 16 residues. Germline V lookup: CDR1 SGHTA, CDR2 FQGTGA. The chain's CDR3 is CASSLIRQANDEKLFF. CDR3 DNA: TGTGCCAGCAGCTTAATTCGGCAAGCGAATGACGAAAAACTGTTTTTT.

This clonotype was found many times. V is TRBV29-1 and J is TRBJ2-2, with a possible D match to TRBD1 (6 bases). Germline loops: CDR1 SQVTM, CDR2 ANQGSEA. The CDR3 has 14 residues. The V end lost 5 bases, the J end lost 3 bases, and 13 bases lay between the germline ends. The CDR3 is CSVLAGVYTGELFF. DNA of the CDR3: TGCAGCGTTCTGGCAGGGGTATACACCGGGGAGCTGTTTTTT.

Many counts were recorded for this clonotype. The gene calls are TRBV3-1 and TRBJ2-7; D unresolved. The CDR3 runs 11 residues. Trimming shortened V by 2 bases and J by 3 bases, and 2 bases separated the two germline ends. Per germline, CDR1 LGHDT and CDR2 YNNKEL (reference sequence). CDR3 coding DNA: TGTGCCAGCAGCCAACTCTACGAGCAGTACTTC. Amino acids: CASSQLYEQYF.

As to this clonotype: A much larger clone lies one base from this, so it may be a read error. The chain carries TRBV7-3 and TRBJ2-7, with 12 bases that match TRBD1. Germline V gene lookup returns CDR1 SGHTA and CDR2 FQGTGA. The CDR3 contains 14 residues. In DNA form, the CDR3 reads TGTGCCCGCAGTTTGGGACAGGGGGCGAGGGAGCAGTACTTC. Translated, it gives CARSLGQGAREQYF.

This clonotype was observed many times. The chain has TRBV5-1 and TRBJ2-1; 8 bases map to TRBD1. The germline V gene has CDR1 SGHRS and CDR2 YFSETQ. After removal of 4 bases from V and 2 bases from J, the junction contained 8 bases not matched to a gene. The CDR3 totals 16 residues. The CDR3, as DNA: TGCGCCAGCAGCACCCGGACAGGGCAAACCTACAATGAGCAGTTCTTC. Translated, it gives CASSTRTGQTYNEQFF.

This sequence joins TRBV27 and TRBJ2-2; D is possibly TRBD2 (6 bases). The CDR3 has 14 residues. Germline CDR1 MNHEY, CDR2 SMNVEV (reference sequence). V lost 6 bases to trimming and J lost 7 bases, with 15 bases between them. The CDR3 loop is CASSQTEEGGELFF. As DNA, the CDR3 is TGTGCCAGCAGCCAAACTGAGGAGGGCGGGGAGCTGTTTTTT.

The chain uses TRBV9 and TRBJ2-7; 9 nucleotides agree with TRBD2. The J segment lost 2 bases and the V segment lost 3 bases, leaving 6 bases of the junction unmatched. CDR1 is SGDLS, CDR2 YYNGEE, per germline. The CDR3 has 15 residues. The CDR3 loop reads CASSESSGVTYEQYF. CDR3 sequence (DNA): TGTGCCAGCAGCGAATCTAGCGGGGTGACCTACGAGCAGTACTTC.